The T cell receptor (beta chain) under discussion was sequenced for a study of CD8 T cells in ankylosing spondylitis. General study results and limits: Characteristic, it appeared, of ankylosing spondylitis blood was a TCR beta motif of about eight highly homologous variants. A subset of motif variants has previously been described in the synovial fluid and blood of reactive arthritis.

Details on this clonotype: What it binds is not known.

Libraries of TCR beta came from quantitative 5'-RACE with molecular barcodes. TCRdb re-analysed the 5' RACE reads in MiXCR, keeping a single row per CDR3 protein. The data show about 540,000 distinct CDR3 sequences, over 9.5% seen once. This TCR derives from a male donor with ankylosing spondylitis. Sequenced input: blood, either unsorted or a sorted T cell fraction (not recorded which).

CDR3 DNA sequence: TGCAGTGCTAGAGATAGGGCCAGGGGGATACTCACCGGGGAGCTGTTTTTT. It codes for CSARDRARGILTGELFF. This chain links TRBV20-1 with TRBJ2-2; 7 bases are a match to TRBD1. This CDR3 is 17 amino acids long. After removal of 0 bases from V and 4 bases from J, the junction contained 11 bases not matched to a gene. Germline V gene sequence: CDR1 DFQATT, CDR2 SNEGSKA (reference sequence).